This T cell receptor beta chain was found in a study of T-cell memory formation after mild COVID-19 (TCRdb year 2021). Study-wide context: TCR sequence clusters from the two donors were largely donor specific. Longitudinal TCRalpha and TCRbeta repertoire sequencing tracked T-cell clones expanding and contracting after mild COVID-19 in a couple of donors. Two young, previously healthy adult volunteers, one female and one male, were included in the cohort.

From its cysteine to its phenylalanine, the CDR3 spans 14 amino acids. Only the CDR3 DNA stays, 42 bases, in frame from base 1. V and J lose 8 bases and 4 bases, and a span of 17 bases separates them. The germline V gene (reference sequence) sets CDR1 to LNHDA and CDR2 to SQIVND. General findings and caveats noted by the study authors: Some responding clones were found in pre-infection memory, which suggests that pre-existing cross-reactive memory T cells took part in the SARS-CoV-2 response. Contracting CD4+ clones appeared mostly in the CM and EM memory subsets, whereas CD8+ clones were enriched in EMRA. Only a couple of mild cases were covered by the study, and larger cohorts that include severe cases with pre-infection samples were considered necessary. Balanced CD4/CD8 phenotypes were observed for clones contracting from day 15 to 85, whereas a bias towards CD4+ was observed for a second wave of clones expanding from day 15 to 37. The second-wave clones that peaked on day 37 were not confirmed to be SARS-CoV-2 specific.

As concerns this clonotype: Its antigen target is currently unknown. No base quality information exists; no much larger clone differs at one position.

PBMCs were isolated by Ficoll-Paque density gradient centrifugation. Sequencing used an Illumina NovaSeq 6000. Using 5'RACE with constant-segment primers, TCRalpha and TCRbeta cDNA libraries were constructed, with sample barcodes and unique molecular identifiers added in the process. Trizol reagent was used to extract RNA from every sample. Libraries were amplified in two PCR steps, with a second sample barcode and Illumina TruSeq adapters added in the second step. Libraries were sequenced on an Illumina NovaSeq with 2 x 150 bp paired-end reads. The study's own analysis went as follows. Demultiplexing of reads and collapsing into UMI-guided consensus sequences were performed with migec v1.2.7. With mixcr v2.1.11, UMI consensuses were aligned to TRA and TRB V and J templates and assembled into clonotypes. Expanded or contracted clonotypes were those called significant by both edgeR and NoisET, with noise models trained on biological replicates. edgeR calls used a false discovery rate-adjusted p below 0.01 and a log2 fold-change threshold of 1. As an exploratory analysis of dynamics, PCA with hierarchical clustering was applied to max-normalized trajectories of the 1000 most abundant clonotypes. Separately sequenced CD4+ and CD8+ repertoires were used to assign the CD4 or CD8 phenotype of responding clones. The public reads were quality trimmed at Q25 with fastp and then assembled into clones with MiXCR by TCRdb, keeping productive beta chains. For every CDR3 protein sequence, its rows merge into one entry that carries the most common genes and DNA. TCRdb's processing, not the study's, gives the V and J calls here. The sample profile shows about 600,000 distinct CDR3 sequences; about 20% of them were found once. Under 8.5% of the sample goes to the ten largest clones.

The sequence derives from an adult woman who had mild COVID-19 (a few samples of this study predate the infection). The sample titles of this study are shuffled in the database, so cell type and time point are left out; the donor was told from shared clones. The sequenced sample was PBMCs or a T cell subset sorted from them (not recorded which). The chain employs TRBV19 and TRBJ1-1; tentative D gene TRBD1, with 5 bases matching. The DNA sequence is given as TGTGCCAGTTCAGGTAGGGGAGTTGGCACTGAAGCTTTCTTT. This encodes CASSGRGVGTEAFF.